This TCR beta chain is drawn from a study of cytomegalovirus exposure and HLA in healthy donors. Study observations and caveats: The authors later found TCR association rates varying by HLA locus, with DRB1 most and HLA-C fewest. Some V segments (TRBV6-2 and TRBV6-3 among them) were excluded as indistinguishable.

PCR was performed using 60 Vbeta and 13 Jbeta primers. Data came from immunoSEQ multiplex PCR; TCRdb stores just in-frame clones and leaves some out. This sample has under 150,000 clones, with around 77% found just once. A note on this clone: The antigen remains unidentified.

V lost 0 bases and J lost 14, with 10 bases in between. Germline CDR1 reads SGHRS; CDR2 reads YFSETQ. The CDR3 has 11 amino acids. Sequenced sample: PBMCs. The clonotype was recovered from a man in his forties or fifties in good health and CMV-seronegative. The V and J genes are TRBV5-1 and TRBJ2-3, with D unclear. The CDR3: CASSLGGEAYF. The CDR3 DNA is TGCGCCAGCAGCTTGGGAGGAGAGGCGTATTTT.